The 3 T cell receptor beta chains given below trace back to one sample, sequenced in a study of cytomegalovirus exposure and HLA in healthy donors. 13 Jbeta primers and 60 Vbeta primers were used for the PCR. Clones were read by immunoSEQ multiplex PCR, and TCRdb kept only the in-frame ones, dropping some. The sample includes fewer than 100,000 clones, about 80% of them seen just once. Sequenced material: PBMCs. The source is a man between 35 and 55 years old in good health and CMV-seropositive.

This clone was observed a few times. The rearrangement links TRBV28 to TRBJ1-5; D remains ambiguous. Germline-derived CDR1 and CDR2 are MDHEN and SYDVKM. This CDR3 is built from 16 residues. Trimming removed 5 bases from V and 2 bases from J, with 16 bases in between. CDR3 protein: CASSPHPGSRNQPQHF. The CDR3 nucleotides read TGTGCCAGCAGTCCCCACCCAGGTTCTCGCAATCAGCCCCAGCATTTT. Variable domain in full (rest from reference TRBV28 and TRBJ1-5): DVKVTQSSRYLVKRTGEKVFLECVQDMDHENMFWYRQDPGLGLRLIYFSYDVKMKEKGDIPEGYSVSREKKERFSLILESASTNQTSMYLCASSPHPGSRNQPQHFGDGTRLSIL.

This chain uses TRBV11-3 with TRBJ2-2; 10 bases are shared with TRBD2. CDR3 length: 17 residues. Germline lookup yields CDR1 SGHNT and CDR2 YENEEA. The ends lost 3 bases at V and 1 base at J; junction bases unmatched: 5. The DNA of the CDR3 is TGTGCCAGCAGCTTTTCTGGACTAGCGGAGAACACCGGGGAGCTGTTTTTT. Protein sequence: CASSFSGLAENTGELFF.

The chain links TRBV4-2 to TRBJ2-1; 16 nucleotides align to TRBD2. Germline V gene data show CDR1 as LGHNA and CDR2 as YNFKEQ. There are 16 residues in the CDR3. The J segment lost 9 bases and the V segment lost 4 bases, leaving 6 bases of the junction unmatched. CDR3 loop: CASSRGLAGGLGEQFF. Written as DNA, the CDR3 is TGTGCCAGCAGCCGGGGACTAGCGGGGGGGCTCGGTGAGCAGTTCTTC.